The 16 T cell receptor beta chains below come from one sample, sequenced in a study of shared clonotypes between healthy human individuals. The protocol was immunoSEQ multiplex PCR, while the TCRdb copy is restricted to in-frame clones and leaves out a portion. The sample holds more than 400,000 clones, 81% seen once. The specimen sequenced was PBMCs. These receptors all come from a woman between 40 and 50 years old in good health. Some clones in this sample may be carry-over from other donors' samples.

This chain uses TRBV28 with TRBJ2-7; D not certain. V lost 8 bases to trimming and J lost 5 bases, with 19 bases between them. In germline, CDR1 is MDHEN, CDR2 SYDVKM. This CDR3 is built from 14 residues. In nucleotides, the CDR3 is TGTGCCAGCTCGTCGGGCGACCGGTGGGACGAGCAGTACTTC. Amino acids: CASSSGDRWDEQYF.

The rearrangement uses TRBV6-1 and TRBJ1-1; unclear D gene. Per the germline V gene, CDR1 is MNHNS and CDR2 is SASEGT. CDR3 size: 11 residues. Trimming shortened V by 8 bases and J by 2 bases, and 6 bases separated the two germline ends. The chain's CDR3 is CASQFNTEAFF. CDR3 nucleotides: TGTGCCAGCCAATTCAACACTGAAGCTTTCTTT.

The chain recombines TRBV14 with TRBJ2-7; TRBD2 aligns across 10 bases. This CDR3 comprises 15 residues. CDR1 SGHDN and CDR2 FVKESK come from the germline V gene. Unmatched junction bases numbered 4, after V lost 4 bases and J lost 1 base. CDR3 nucleotides: TGTGCCAGCAGCCTTCTACTAGCGGGGTCCTACGAGCAGTACTTC. This translates into CASSLLLAGSYEQYF.

J is TRBJ1-2 and V is TRBV11-3, with 7 bases lining up with TRBD1. CDR1 SGHNT and CDR2 YENEEA come from the germline V gene. Trimming removed 5 bases from V and 2 bases from J; junction bases left unmatched: 14. The CDR3 has 17 residues. The CDR3 is CASSQRRRTGANYGYTF. In DNA form, the CDR3 reads TGTGCCAGCAGCCAACGGCGCCGGACAGGAGCGAACTATGGCTACACCTTC.

In DNA form, the CDR3 reads TGTGCCAGCAGTGAAGAAGAGGGGGCCTACAATGAGCAGTTCTTC. Protein: CASSEEEGAYNEQFF. This chain joins TRBV6-1 and TRBJ2-1; maybe TRBD1 (6 bases). Trimming removed 1 base at V and 2 bases at J, with 9 bases between. This CDR3 is 15 amino acids long. Per the germline V gene, CDR1 is MNHNS and CDR2 is SASEGT.

The V and J genes are TRBV11-1 and TRBJ2-1; perhaps TRBD1 as D (5 bases). CDR1 is SGHAT, CDR2 FQDESV, per germline (reference sequence). V dropped 1 base and J dropped 8 bases, with 18 bases sitting between them. The CDR3 has 16 residues. The CDR3 sequence: CASSLEDRAPRDEQFF. The CDR3 coding sequence is TGTGCCAGCAGCTTAGAGGACCGGGCGCCCAGGGATGAGCAGTTCTTC. The full variable domain, completed using reference TRBV11-1 and TRBJ2-1, is EAEVAQSPRYKITEKSQAVAFWCDPISGHATLYWYRQILGQGPELLVQFQDESVVDDSQLPKDRFSAERLKGVDSTLKIQPAELGDSAMYLCASSLEDRAPRDEQFFGPGTRLTVL.

About this clone itself: Additional DNA sequences in this sample encode the identical CDR3. The chain uses TRBV7-2 and TRBJ1-2; no firm D call. V was cut by 5 bases and J by 3 bases, with 4 bases left in between. From germline, CDR1 is SGHTA and CDR2 FQGNSA. There are 11 residues in the CDR3. CDR3 DNA sequence: TGTGCCAGCAGCCCGGACTATGGCTACACCTTC. Amino acids: CASSPDYGYTF.

CDR3 sequence: CASSPKGMNTEAFF. The CDR3 nucleotides are TGCGCCAGCAGCCCGAAGGGGATGAACACTGAAGCTTTCTTT. This chain links TRBV4-1 with TRBJ1-1, with D perhaps matching TRBD1 (5 bases). The germline V and J ends were trimmed by 4 bases and 0 bases, with 9 bases remaining between them. CDR1 is MGHRA, CDR2 YSYEKL, per germline. CDR3 length equals 14 residues.

V is TRBV29-1 and J is TRBJ2-3; D not resolved. Looked up from germline, CDR1 is SQVTM and CDR2 is ANQGSEA. The V and J ends lost 1 base and 2 bases respectively, with 13 bases between them. The CDR3 runs 15 residues. CDR3 region: CSVEGGRDNTDTQYF. The CDR3 DNA is TGCAGCGTTGAAGGGGGTCGTGATAACACAGATACGCAGTATTTT.

The chain joins TRBV7-3 to TRBJ2-1; 12 bases fit TRBD2. The CDR3 totals 16 residues. Trimming at V came to 4 bases and at J to 6 bases, leaving 7 bases not matched to a gene. Germline loops: CDR1 SGHTA, CDR2 FQGTGA. CDR3 loop: CASSSRASGRANEQFF. For the CDR3, the DNA is TGTGCCAGCAGCTCCCGCGCTAGCGGGAGGGCCAATGAGCAGTTCTTC. Together with reference TRBV7-3 and TRBJ2-1, the CDR3 gives the full variable domain: GAGVSQTPSNKVTEKGKYVELRCDPISGHTALYWYRQSLGQGPEFLIYFQGTGAADDSGLPNDRFFAVRPEGSVSTLKIQRTERGDSAVYLCASSSRASGRANEQFFGPGTRLTVL.

The chain couples TRBV6-1 to TRBJ2-2, with a tentative D call TRBD1 (6 bases). The V gene's germline CDR1 is MNHNS and CDR2 SASEGT. V was pared by 4 bases and J by 7 bases, with 16 bases between. The CDR3 sequence is 15 residues long. CDR3 protein: CASSVSRGSFGELFF. CDR3 sequence (DNA): TGTGCCAGCAGTGTGTCGAGGGGGTCGTTCGGGGAGCTGTTTTTT.

This clone was found a few times. A single base is all that separates this from a far larger clone, so a read error is likely. V usage is TRBV30 and J usage is TRBJ2-3, with TRBD1 matching over 9 bases. Germline loops: CDR1 GTSNPN, CDR2 SVGIG (reference sequence). The CDR3 is 14 residues long. This chain's CDR3 is CALSVTGGPDTQYF. In nucleotides, the CDR3 is TGTGCCTTGAGTGTTACAGGGGGCCCAGATACGCAGTATTTT.

This chain joins TRBV19 and TRBJ1-4; possible D gene TRBD1, 5 bases. V lost 4 bases to trimming and J lost 0 bases, with 21 bases between them. The CDR3 has 19 residues. The germline V gene encodes CDR1 LNHDA and CDR2 SQIVND (reference sequence). Here the CDR3 DNA reads TGTGCCAGTAGTAAGGGGCGGGGCAGGGCGAGAGCAACTAATGAAAAACTGTTTTTT. Residues: CASSKGRGRARATNEKLFF.

With respect to this clone: This specimen includes other DNA sequences encoding the same CDR3. This chain joins TRBV10-3 and TRBJ2-7, with 9 nucleotides matching TRBD1. The length of the CDR3 is 12 residues. Germline trimming cut 8 bases from V and 4 bases from J; bases unmatched to any gene: 3. Germline loops: CDR1 ENHRY, CDR2 SYGVKD. CDR3 loop: CAISGTGYEQYF. DNA of the CDR3: TGTGCCATCTCCGGGACAGGGTACGAGCAGTACTTC.

The gene calls are TRBV6-1 and TRBJ1-4; TRBD1 might be the D (6 bases). The CDR3 runs 14 residues. The V end lost 8 bases, the J end lost 5 bases, and 15 bases lay between the germline ends. Germline V gives CDR1 MNHNS, CDR2 SASEGT. The CDR3 reads CASSRTEQNEKLFF. CDR3 bases: TGTGCCAGCTCCAGGACAGAGCAAAATGAAAAACTGTTTTTT.

The chain links TRBV5-1 to TRBJ2-7, with D maybe TRBD1 (6 bases). Trimming removed 1 base from V and 7 bases from J, with 15 bases in between. Germline V CDR1 and CDR2: SGHRS, YFSETQ. This CDR3 is built from 14 residues. CDR3 coding DNA: TGCGCCAGCAGCTTGACACAGGGATCTGGGGAGCAGTACTTC. Protein sequence: CASSLTQGSGEQYF.